This T cell receptor (beta chain) was observed in a study of shared clonotypes between healthy human individuals. Study-wide results and limits: Non-shared clonotypes showed lower generation probabilities than clonotypes common to all four donors. The expectation was that sequencing depth would affect clonotype sharing among donors.

Measured with immunoSEQ multiplex PCR; TCRdb has only the in-frame clones, and not every one. The sample yields about 2.4 million clones, 80% to 95% seen once. Looked up from germline, CDR1 is SEHNR and CDR2 is FQNEAQ (reference sequence). The length of the CDR3 is 16 residues. The V gene end was trimmed by 4 bases and the J gene end by 9 bases; junction bases not matched to a gene: 12. About this clone itself: Its specificity is unknown.

The rearrangement joins TRBV7-9 to TRBJ2-3; 11 bases are a match to TRBD2. Sequenced sample: naive CD4+ T cells from PBMCs. The subset: CD45RA+ positively selected. This TCR came from a man aged 18 to 29 in good health. Some clones in this sample may be carry-over from other donors' samples. CDR3 nucleotides: TGTGCCAGCAGCTCCGGCGTCACTAGCGGGGGAGGGACGCAGTATTTT. Residues: CASSSGVTSGGGTQYF.